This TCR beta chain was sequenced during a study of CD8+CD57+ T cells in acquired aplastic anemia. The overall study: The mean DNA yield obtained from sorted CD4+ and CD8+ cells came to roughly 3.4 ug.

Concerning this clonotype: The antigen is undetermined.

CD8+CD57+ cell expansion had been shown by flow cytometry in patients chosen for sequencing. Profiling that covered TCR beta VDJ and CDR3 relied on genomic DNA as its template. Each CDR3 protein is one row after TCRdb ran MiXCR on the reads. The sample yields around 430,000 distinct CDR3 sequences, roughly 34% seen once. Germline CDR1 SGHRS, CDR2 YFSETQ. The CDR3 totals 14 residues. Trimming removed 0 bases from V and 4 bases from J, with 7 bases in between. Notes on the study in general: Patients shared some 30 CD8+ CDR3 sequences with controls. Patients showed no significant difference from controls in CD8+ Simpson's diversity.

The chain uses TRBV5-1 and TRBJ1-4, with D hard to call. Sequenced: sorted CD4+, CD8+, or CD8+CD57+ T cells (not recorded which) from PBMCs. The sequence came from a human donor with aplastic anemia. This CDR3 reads CASSLERVNEKLFF. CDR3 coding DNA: TGCGCCAGCAGCTTGGAAAGGGTTAATGAAAAACTGTTTTTT. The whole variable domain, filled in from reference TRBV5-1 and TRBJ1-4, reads KAGVTQTPRYLIKTRGQQVTLSCSPISGHRSVSWYQQTPGQGLQFLFEYFSETQRNKGNFPGRFSGRQFSNSRSEMNVSTLELGDSALYLCASSLERVNEKLFFGSGTQLSVL.